This is a list of T cell receptor beta chains from one sample in a study of T cell responses to AZD1222 COVID-19 vaccine. Assay used: immunoSEQ multiplex PCR; TCRdb lists only in-frame clones, some missing. Found here are 75,000 to 100,000 clones, 89% of them singletons; the top ten hold approximately 2.5%. The sample was peripheral blood, taken on day 0 of AZD1222 vaccination. These receptors were collected from an adult in good health. CDR3s include the opening cysteine and the closing phenylalanine or tryptophan. D genes are given only for firm matches. Clone size, where shown, is once, few, many, or a class for clones that have expanded.

d_call: NA
v_call: TRBV13
j_call: TRBJ2-5
clone_size: NA
cdr3_aa: CASSLLGQHFQETQYF
cdr3_nt: TGTGCCAGCAGCTTACTAGGGCAGCACTTCCAAGAGACCCAGTACTTC

d_call: TRBD2
v_call: TRBV6-2/TRBV6-3
j_call: TRBJ2-1
clone_size: NA
cdr3_aa: CASSYSSSGGYEQFF
cdr3_nt: TGTGCCAGCAGTTACTCTTCTAGCGGGGGGTATGAGCAGTTCTTC

d_call: NA
v_call: TRBV29-1
j_call: TRBJ2-2
clone_size: once
cdr3_aa: CSVDRGSTGELFF
cdr3_nt: TGCAGCGTTGACAGGGGTTCCACCGGGGAGCTGTTTTTT

d_call: TRBD2
v_call: TRBV7-7
j_call: TRBJ2-1
clone_size: once
cdr3_aa: CASSSRLSTSGAYYEQFF
cdr3_nt: TGTGCTAGCAGCTCCCGTCTATCGACTAGCGGGGCCTACTATGAGCAGTTCTTC

d_call: TRBD2
v_call: TRBV2
j_call: TRBJ2-1
clone_size: NA
cdr3_aa: CASRSRRGGLSSDEQFF
cdr3_nt: TGTGCCAGCAGGAGTAGGCGGGGGGGCCTGTCAAGCGATGAGCAGTTCTTC

d_call: NA
v_call: TRBV6-5
j_call: TRBJ1-3
clone_size: NA
cdr3_aa: CASSPPGGRDTIYF
cdr3_nt: TGTGCCAGCAGTCCCCCCGGGGGCCGGGACACCATATATTTT

d_call: NA
v_call: TRBV7-6
j_call: TRBJ1-2
clone_size: NA
cdr3_aa: CASSSGGGYGYTF
cdr3_nt: TGTGCCAGCAGCTCCGGTGGAGGCTATGGCTACACCTTC

d_call: TRBD1
v_call: TRBV12-5
j_call: TRBJ1-5
clone_size: NA
cdr3_aa: CASVPAWTGAEQPQHF
cdr3_nt: TGTGCTAGTGTTCCGGCATGGACAGGGGCAGAACAGCCCCAGCATTTT

d_call: NA
v_call: TRBV29-1
j_call: TRBJ1-4
clone_size: NA
cdr3_aa: CSVEQGATNEKLFF
cdr3_nt: TGCAGCGTTGAACAGGGAGCCACTAATGAAAAACTGTTTTTT

d_call: TRBD1
v_call: TRBV18
j_call: TRBJ1-1
clone_size: NA
cdr3_aa: CASSPPGTGDAEAFF
cdr3_nt: TGTGCCAGCTCACCGCCCGGGACAGGGGACGCTGAAGCTTTCTTT

d_call: TRBD2
v_call: TRBV5-1
j_call: TRBJ2-3
clone_size: NA
cdr3_aa: CASSLWGLAGSTDTQYF
cdr3_nt: TGCGCCAGCAGCTTGTGGGGACTAGCGGGAAGCACAGATACGCAGTATTTT

d_call: NA
v_call: TRBV7-2
j_call: TRBJ1-2
clone_size: NA
cdr3_aa: CASSPYRGGFGYTF
cdr3_nt: TGTGCCAGCAGCCCATACCGAGGGGGTTTTGGCTACACCTTC

d_call: NA
v_call: TRBV5-1
j_call: TRBJ1-2
clone_size: once
cdr3_aa: CASSLAGDRDYGYTF
cdr3_nt: TGCGCCAGCAGCCTCGCGGGAGACCGGGACTATGGCTACACCTTC

d_call: NA
v_call: TRBV6-4
j_call: TRBJ2-5
clone_size: NA
cdr3_aa: CASSDGPFDTQYF
cdr3_nt: TGTGCCAGCAGTGACGGCCCTTTTGATACCCAGTACTTC

d_call: TRBD1
v_call: TRBV3-1/TRBV3-2
j_call: TRBJ2-5
clone_size: NA
cdr3_aa: CASSQDRGRGRETQYF
cdr3_nt: TGTGCCAGCAGCCAAGATAGAGGCAGGGGGCGAGAGACCCAGTACTTC

d_call: NA
v_call: TRBV12-3/TRBV12-4
j_call: TRBJ1-5
clone_size: NA
cdr3_aa: CASSDAGLELHF
cdr3_nt: TGTGCCAGCAGTGACGCTGGGCTCGAACTGCATTTT

d_call: TRBD1
v_call: TRBV28
j_call: TRBJ2-2
clone_size: NA
cdr3_aa: CASSEDRSTGELFF
cdr3_nt: TGTGCCAGCAGCGAGGACAGGAGCACCGGGGAGCTGTTTTTT

d_call: NA
v_call: TRBV10-3
j_call: TRBJ1-5
clone_size: NA
cdr3_aa: CAISPSAGLNQPQHF
cdr3_nt: TGTGCCATCAGTCCCTCGGCAGGTTTGAATCAGCCCCAGCATTTT

d_call: TRBD2
v_call: TRBV2
j_call: TRBJ2-2
clone_size: NA
cdr3_aa: CASNLLAGNTGELFF
cdr3_nt: TGTGCCAGCAATCTCTTAGCGGGGAACACCGGGGAGCTGTTTTTT

d_call: NA
v_call: TRBV27
j_call: TRBJ1-5
clone_size: once
cdr3_aa: CASSFRWDTNQPQHF
cdr3_nt: TGTGCCAGCAGTTTCAGGTGGGACACCAATCAGCCCCAGCATTTT

d_call: NA
v_call: TRBV7-6
j_call: TRBJ2-2
clone_size: NA
cdr3_aa: CASSPVGGITGELFF
cdr3_nt: TGTGCCAGCAGCCCCGTGGGAGGAATTACCGGGGAGCTGTTTTTT

d_call: NA
v_call: TRBV27
j_call: TRBJ1-4
clone_size: NA
cdr3_aa: CASSLRRGDEKLFF
cdr3_nt: TGTGCCAGCAGTTTAAGAAGAGGGGATGAAAAACTGTTTTTT

d_call: NA
v_call: TRBV5-6
j_call: TRBJ1-4
clone_size: NA
cdr3_aa: CASSWAGNEKLFF
cdr3_nt: TGTGCCAGCAGCTGGGCAGGGAATGAAAAACTGTTTTTT

d_call: NA
v_call: TRBV3-1/TRBV3-2
j_call: TRBJ1-4
clone_size: NA
cdr3_aa: CASSQDPGTQKLFF
cdr3_nt: TGTGCCAGCAGCCAAGACCCAGGTACGCAAAAACTGTTTTTT

d_call: NA
v_call: TRBV23-1
j_call: TRBJ1-2
clone_size: NA
cdr3_aa: CASSQCTLDYGYTF
cdr3_nt: TGCGCCAGCAGTCAATGTACGTTAGACTATGGCTACACCTTC

d_call: TRBD1
v_call: TRBV11-3
j_call: TRBJ2-1
clone_size: NA
cdr3_aa: CASSTTTGAYNEQFF
cdr3_nt: TGTGCCAGCAGCACAACGACAGGGGCCTACAATGAGCAGTTCTTC

d_call: TRBD1
v_call: TRBV5-6
j_call: TRBJ1-1
clone_size: once
cdr3_aa: CASSTQGVGTEAFF
cdr3_nt: TGTGCCAGCAGCACACAGGGGGTCGGCACTGAAGCTTTCTTT

d_call: NA
v_call: TRBV9
j_call: TRBJ1-2
clone_size: NA
cdr3_aa: CASSVGTGGYGYTF
cdr3_nt: TGTGCCAGCAGCGTCGGGACGGGCGGATATGGCTACACCTTC

d_call: NA
v_call: TRBV6-2/TRBV6-3
j_call: TRBJ2-7
clone_size: NA
cdr3_aa: CASSYWTGSEQYF
cdr3_nt: TGTGCCAGCAGTTATTGGACGGGAAGCGAGCAGTACTTC

d_call: NA
v_call: TRBV2
j_call: TRBJ2-1
clone_size: NA
cdr3_aa: CASSEIIGGEQFF
cdr3_nt: TGTGCCAGCAGCGAGATAATCGGCGGAGAGCAGTTCTTC

d_call: TRBD1
v_call: TRBV18
j_call: TRBJ1-1
clone_size: NA
cdr3_aa: CASSHRDSYTEAFF
cdr3_nt: TGTGCCAGCTCACACAGGGACAGCTACACTGAAGCTTTCTTT

d_call: TRBD1
v_call: TRBV7-6
j_call: TRBJ1-4
clone_size: NA
cdr3_aa: CASSSTGTLTNEKLFF
cdr3_nt: TGTGCCAGCAGCTCGACAGGGACGTTAACTAATGAAAAACTGTTTTTT

d_call: NA
v_call: TRBV27
j_call: TRBJ2-2
clone_size: few
cdr3_aa: CASSFNLVTGELFF
cdr3_nt: TGTGCCAGCAGTTTTAATTTGGTCACCGGGGAGCTGTTTTTT

d_call: NA
v_call: TRBV6-2/TRBV6-3
j_call: TRBJ1-2
clone_size: NA
cdr3_aa: CASSSGTARDGYTF
cdr3_nt: TGTGCCAGCAGCTCCGGCACAGCTCGGGATGGCTACACCTTC

d_call: NA
v_call: TRBV5-1
j_call: TRBJ2-1
clone_size: NA
cdr3_aa: CASKGISERLEFF
cdr3_nt: TGCGCCAGCAAGGGAATAAGCGAGCGTTTGGAATTCTTC

d_call: TRBD1
v_call: TRBV4-3
j_call: TRBJ2-4
clone_size: NA
cdr3_aa: CASSAQTGSQNIQYF
cdr3_nt: TGCGCCAGCAGCGCACAGACAGGGTCGCAAAACATTCAGTACTTC

d_call: NA
v_call: TRBV4-3
j_call: TRBJ2-7
clone_size: NA
cdr3_aa: CASSQGRAYEQYF
cdr3_nt: TGCGCCAGCAGCCAGGGCAGGGCCTACGAGCAGTACTTC

d_call: NA
v_call: TRBV9
j_call: TRBJ1-2
clone_size: NA
cdr3_aa: CASSVDTGGDYGYTF
cdr3_nt: TGTGCCAGCAGCGTAGACACAGGAGGGGACTATGGCTACACCTTC

d_call: NA
v_call: TRBV25-1
j_call: TRBJ1-1
clone_size: once
cdr3_aa: CASSDPQNTEAFF
cdr3_nt: TGTGCCAGCAGTGATCCCCAAAACACTGAAGCTTTCTTT

d_call: NA
v_call: TRBV6-5
j_call: TRBJ2-7
clone_size: NA
cdr3_aa: CASSYSEGHLAYEQYF
cdr3_nt: TGTGCCAGCAGTTACTCGGAGGGACACCTTGCCTACGAGCAGTACTTC

d_call: NA
v_call: TRBV2
j_call: TRBJ1-2
clone_size: NA
cdr3_aa: CASSVQRANYGYTF
cdr3_nt: TGTGCCAGCAGTGTTCAGAGAGCTAACTATGGCTACACCTTC

d_call: NA
v_call: TRBV2
j_call: TRBJ1-1
clone_size: NA
cdr3_aa: CASILADMNTEAFF
cdr3_nt: TGTGCCAGCATTCTTGCGGACATGAACACTGAAGCTTTCTTT